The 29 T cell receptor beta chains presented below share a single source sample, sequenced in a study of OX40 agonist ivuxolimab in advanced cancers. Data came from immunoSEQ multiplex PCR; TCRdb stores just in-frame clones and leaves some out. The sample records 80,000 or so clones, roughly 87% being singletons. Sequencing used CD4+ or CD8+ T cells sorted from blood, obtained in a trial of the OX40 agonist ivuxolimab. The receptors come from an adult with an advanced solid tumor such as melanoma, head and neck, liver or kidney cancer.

The CDR3 region is CATSRELAGGPIHNEQFF. CDR3 coding DNA: TGTGCCACCAGCAGAGAACTAGCGGGAGGGCCGATCCACAATGAGCAGTTCTTC. The rearrangement joins TRBV15 to TRBJ2-1; 13 bases fit TRBD2. Trimming took 0 bases from V and 5 from J; bases not matched to a gene: 7. CDR3 length: 18 amino acids. CDR1 and CDR2 from the germline V gene are LNHNV and YYDKDF (reference sequence).

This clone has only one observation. The chain's CDR3 is CASSDRDLEADTQYF. The CDR3 DNA is TGCGCCAGCAGTGATCGCGACTTGGAGGCAGATACGCAGTATTTT. The chain combines TRBV10-1 with TRBJ2-3, with a possible D match to TRBD2 (5 bases). This CDR3 region has 15 residues. The germline V gene has CDR1 WNHNN and CDR2 SYGVQD (reference sequence). The V end lost 3 bases, the J end lost 4 bases, and 14 bases lay between the germline ends.

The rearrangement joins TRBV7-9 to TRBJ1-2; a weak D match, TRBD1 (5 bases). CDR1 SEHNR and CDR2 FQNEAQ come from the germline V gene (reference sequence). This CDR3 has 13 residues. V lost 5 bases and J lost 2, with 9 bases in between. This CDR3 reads CASSQTENYGYTF. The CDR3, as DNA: TGTGCCAGCAGCCAGACAGAAAACTATGGCTACACCTTC.

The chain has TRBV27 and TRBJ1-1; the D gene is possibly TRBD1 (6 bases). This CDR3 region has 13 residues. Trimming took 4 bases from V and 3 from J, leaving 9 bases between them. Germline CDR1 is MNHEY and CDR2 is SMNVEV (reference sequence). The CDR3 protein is CASSYREHTEAFF. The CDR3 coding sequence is TGTGCCAGCAGTTACAGGGAGCACACTGAAGCTTTCTTT.

CDR3 in amino acids: CASSGGLTSYEQYF. CDR3 nucleotides: TGTGCCAGCAGCGGGGGACTAACCTCCTACGAGCAGTACTTC. V is TRBV9 and J is TRBJ2-7; TRBD2 matches at 7 bases. This CDR3 contains 14 residues. Germline V gene sequence: CDR1 SGDLS, CDR2 YYNGEE. Trimming took 3 bases from V and 0 from J; bases not matched to a gene: 3.

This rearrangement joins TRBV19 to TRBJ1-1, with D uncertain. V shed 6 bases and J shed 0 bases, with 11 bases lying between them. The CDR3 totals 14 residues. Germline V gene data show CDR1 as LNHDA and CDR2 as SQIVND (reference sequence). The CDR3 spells CASRVGSLNTEAFF. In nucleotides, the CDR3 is TGTGCCAGTAGAGTAGGCAGCTTGAACACTGAAGCTTTCTTT. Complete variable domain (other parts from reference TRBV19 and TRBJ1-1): DGGITQSPKYLFRKEGQNVTLSCEQNLNHDAMYWYRQDPGQGLRLIYYSQIVNDFQKGDIAEGYSVSREKKESFPLTVTSAQKNPTAFYLCASRVGSLNTEAFFGQGTRLTVV.

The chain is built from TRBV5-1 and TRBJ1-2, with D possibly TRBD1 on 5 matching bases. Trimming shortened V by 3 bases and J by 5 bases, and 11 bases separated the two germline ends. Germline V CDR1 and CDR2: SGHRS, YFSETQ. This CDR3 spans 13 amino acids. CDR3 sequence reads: CASSSRDGYGYTF. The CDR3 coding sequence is TGCGCCAGCAGCTCGAGGGACGGTTATGGCTACACCTTC.

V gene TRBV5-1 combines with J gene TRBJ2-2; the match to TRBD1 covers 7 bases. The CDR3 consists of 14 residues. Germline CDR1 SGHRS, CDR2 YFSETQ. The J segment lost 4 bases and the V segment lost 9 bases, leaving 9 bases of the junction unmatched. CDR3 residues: CANGNRGSTGELFF. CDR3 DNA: TGCGCCAACGGGAACAGGGGATCCACCGGGGAGCTGTTTTTT.

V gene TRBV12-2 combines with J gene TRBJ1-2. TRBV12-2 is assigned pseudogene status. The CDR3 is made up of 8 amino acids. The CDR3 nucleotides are TGTGCAAGTCGCTCGCACACCTTC. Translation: CASRSHTF.

Here the CDR3 reads CAWIAPDREVLNYGYTF. The CDR3 DNA sequence: TGTGCCTGGATAGCCCCGGACAGGGAAGTCCTTAACTATGGCTACACCTTC. This chain joins TRBV30 and TRBJ1-2; 8 nucleotides match TRBD1. CDR3 length: 17 amino acids. Germline CDR1 reads GTSNPN; CDR2 reads SVGIG (reference sequence). The ends lost 4 bases at V and 1 base at J; junction bases unmatched: 14.

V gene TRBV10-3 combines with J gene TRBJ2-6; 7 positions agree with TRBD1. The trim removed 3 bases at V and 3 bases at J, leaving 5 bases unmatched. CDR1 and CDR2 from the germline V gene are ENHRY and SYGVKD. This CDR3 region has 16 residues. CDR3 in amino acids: CAISDRGSGGANVLTF. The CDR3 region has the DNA TGTGCCATCAGTGACAGGGGGTCTGGTGGGGCCAACGTCCTGACTTTC.

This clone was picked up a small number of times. The CDR3 DNA reads TGTGCCAGGTCCCCCTTGGGCTCGGACGAGCAGTACTTC. Amino acid sequence: CARSPLGSDEQYF. The chain uses TRBV2 and TRBJ2-7; D ambiguous. This CDR3 region has 13 residues. Germline-derived CDR1 and CDR2 are SNHLY and FYNNEI. V was clipped by 9 bases and J by 5 bases, with 17 bases between them.

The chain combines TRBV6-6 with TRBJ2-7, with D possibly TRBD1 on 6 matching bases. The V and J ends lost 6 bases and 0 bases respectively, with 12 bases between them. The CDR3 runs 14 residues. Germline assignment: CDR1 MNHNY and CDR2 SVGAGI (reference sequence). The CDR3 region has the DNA TGTGCCAGCAGCCAAACAGGGAGCTCCTACGAGCAGTACGTC. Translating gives CASSQTGSSYEQYV.

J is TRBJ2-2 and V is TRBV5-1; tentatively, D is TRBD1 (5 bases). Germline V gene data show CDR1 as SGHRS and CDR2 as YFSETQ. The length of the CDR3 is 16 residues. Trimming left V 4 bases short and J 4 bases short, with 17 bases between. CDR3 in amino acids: CASSTLLGAITGELFF. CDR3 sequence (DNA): TGCGCCAGCAGCACCCTATTAGGGGCGATCACCGGGGAGCTGTTTTTT.

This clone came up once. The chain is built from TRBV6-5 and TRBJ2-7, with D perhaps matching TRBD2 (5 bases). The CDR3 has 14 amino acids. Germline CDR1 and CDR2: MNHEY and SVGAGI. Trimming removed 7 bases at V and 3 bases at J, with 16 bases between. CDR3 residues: CASTPGYSYYEQYF. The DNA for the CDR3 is TGTGCCAGCACCCCGGGGTACAGTTACTACGAGCAGTACTTC.

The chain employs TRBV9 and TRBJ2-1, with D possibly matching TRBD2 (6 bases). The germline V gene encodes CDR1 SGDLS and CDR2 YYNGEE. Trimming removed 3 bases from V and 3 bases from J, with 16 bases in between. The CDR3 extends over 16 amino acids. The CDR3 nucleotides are TGTGCCAGCAGCGCCTCCCTCGGCGGGGTCTACAATGAGCAGTTCTTC. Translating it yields CASSASLGGVYNEQFF.

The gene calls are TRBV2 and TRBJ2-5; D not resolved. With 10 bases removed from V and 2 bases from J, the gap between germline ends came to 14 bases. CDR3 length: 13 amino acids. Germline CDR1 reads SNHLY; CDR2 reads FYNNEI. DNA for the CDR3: TGTGCCACCCTTCGGACCATACAAGAGACCCAGTACTTC. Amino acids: CATLRTIQETQYF.

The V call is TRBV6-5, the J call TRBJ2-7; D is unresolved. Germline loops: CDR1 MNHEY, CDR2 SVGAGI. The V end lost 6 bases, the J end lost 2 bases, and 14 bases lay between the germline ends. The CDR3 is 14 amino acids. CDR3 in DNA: TGTGCCAGCAGGATGGACGGATGGGCCTACGAGCAGTACTTC. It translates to CASRMDGWAYEQYF.

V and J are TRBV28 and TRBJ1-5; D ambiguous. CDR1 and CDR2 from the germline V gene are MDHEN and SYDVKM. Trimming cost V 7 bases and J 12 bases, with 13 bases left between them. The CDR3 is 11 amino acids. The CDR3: CASISGESQHF. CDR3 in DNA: TGTGCCAGCATCTCGGGTGAAAGCCAGCATTTT.

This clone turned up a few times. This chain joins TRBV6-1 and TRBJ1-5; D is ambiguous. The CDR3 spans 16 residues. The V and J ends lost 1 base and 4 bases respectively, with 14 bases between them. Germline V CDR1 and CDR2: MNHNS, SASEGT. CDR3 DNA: TGTGCCAGCAGTGAAGGTAGGACGGCGGGGAATCAGCCCCAGCATTTT. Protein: CASSEGRTAGNQPQHF.

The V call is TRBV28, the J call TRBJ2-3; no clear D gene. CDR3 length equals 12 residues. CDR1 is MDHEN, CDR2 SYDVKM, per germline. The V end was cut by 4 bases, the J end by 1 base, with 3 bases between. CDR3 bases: TGTGCCAGCAGTTGGGGCACAGATACGCAGTATTTT. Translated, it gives CASSWGTDTQYF.

Written as DNA, the CDR3 is TGTGCCAGCAGCTTAGGGGGTCTAGTGGGCGAGCAGTTCTTC. This codes for CASSLGGLVGEQFF. This chain links TRBV7-9 with TRBJ2-1; D gene ambiguous. Trimming removed 1 base at V and 10 bases at J, with 14 bases between. This CDR3 has 14 residues. Per the germline V gene, CDR1 is SEHNR and CDR2 is FQNEAQ (reference sequence).

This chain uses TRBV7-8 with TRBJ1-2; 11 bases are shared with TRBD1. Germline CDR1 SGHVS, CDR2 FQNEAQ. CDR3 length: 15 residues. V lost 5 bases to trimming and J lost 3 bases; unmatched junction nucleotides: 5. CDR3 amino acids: CASSGRDRGYYGYTF. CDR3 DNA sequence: TGTGCCAGCAGCGGCCGGGACAGGGGGTACTATGGCTACACCTTC.

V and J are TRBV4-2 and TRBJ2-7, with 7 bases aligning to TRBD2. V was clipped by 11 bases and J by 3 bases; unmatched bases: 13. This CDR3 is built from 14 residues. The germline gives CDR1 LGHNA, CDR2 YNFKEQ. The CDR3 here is CAAPPWEGSYEQYV. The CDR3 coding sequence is TGTGCCGCCCCCCCTTGGGAGGGGAGCTACGAGCAGTACGTC.

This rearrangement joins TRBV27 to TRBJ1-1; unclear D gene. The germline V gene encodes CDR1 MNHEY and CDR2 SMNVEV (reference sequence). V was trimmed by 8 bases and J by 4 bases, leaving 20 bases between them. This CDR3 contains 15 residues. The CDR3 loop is CASSSSTWEATEAFF. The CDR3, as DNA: TGTGCCAGCTCGAGCTCCACCTGGGAGGCCACTGAAGCTTTCTTT.

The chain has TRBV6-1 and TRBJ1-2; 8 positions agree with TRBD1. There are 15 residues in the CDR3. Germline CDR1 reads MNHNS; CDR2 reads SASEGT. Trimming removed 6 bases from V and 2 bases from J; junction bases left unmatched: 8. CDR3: CASRSGTGGNYGYTF. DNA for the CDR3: TGTGCCAGCAGGAGTGGGACAGGAGGAAACTATGGCTACACCTTC.

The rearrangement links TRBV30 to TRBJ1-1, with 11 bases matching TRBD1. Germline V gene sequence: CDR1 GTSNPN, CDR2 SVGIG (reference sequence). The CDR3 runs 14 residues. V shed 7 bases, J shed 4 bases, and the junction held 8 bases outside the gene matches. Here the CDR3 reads CASRDRGCGTEAFF. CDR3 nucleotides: TGTGCCTCCCGGGACAGGGGGTGTGGCACTGAAGCTTTCTTT.

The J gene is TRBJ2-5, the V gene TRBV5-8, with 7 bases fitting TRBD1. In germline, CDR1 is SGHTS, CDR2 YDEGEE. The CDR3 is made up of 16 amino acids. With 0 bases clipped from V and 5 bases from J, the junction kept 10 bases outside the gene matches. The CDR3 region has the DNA TGTGCCAGCAGCTTGGAACAGGGGCTCAAAGGGGAGACCCAGTACTTC. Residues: CASSLEQGLKGETQYF.

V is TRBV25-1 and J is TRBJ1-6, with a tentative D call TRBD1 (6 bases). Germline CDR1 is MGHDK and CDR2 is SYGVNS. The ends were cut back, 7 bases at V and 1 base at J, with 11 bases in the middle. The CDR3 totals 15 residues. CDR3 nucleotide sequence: TGTGCCAGCAAGAAACAGGGTTCCTATAATTCACCCCTCCACTTT. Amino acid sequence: CASKKQGSYNSPLHF.